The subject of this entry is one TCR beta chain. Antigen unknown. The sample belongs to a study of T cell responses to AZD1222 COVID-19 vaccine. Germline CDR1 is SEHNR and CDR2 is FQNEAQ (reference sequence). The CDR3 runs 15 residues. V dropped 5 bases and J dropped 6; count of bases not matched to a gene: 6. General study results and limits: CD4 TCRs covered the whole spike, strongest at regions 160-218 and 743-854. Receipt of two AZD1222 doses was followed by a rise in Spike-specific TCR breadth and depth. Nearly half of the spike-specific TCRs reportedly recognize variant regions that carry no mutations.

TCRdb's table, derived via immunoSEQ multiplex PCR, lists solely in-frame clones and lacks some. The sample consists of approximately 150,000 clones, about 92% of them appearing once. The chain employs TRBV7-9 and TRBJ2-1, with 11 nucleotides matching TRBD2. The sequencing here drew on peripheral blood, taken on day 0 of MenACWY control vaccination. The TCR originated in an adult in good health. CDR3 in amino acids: CASSPPGTSGNEQFF. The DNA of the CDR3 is TGTGCCAGCAGCCCACCCGGGACTAGCGGCAATGAGCAGTTCTTC.